The entry below describes one T cell receptor (beta chain). From germline, CDR1 is LNHDA and CDR2 SQIVND (reference sequence). Trimming removed 5 bases from V and 7 bases from J; junction bases left unmatched: 8. The CDR3 contains 14 residues. This sample is part of a study of cytomegalovirus exposure and HLA in healthy donors. Data came from immunoSEQ multiplex PCR; TCRdb stores just in-frame clones and leaves some out. The top ten clones hold roughly 6.5% of a sample with about 190,000 clones, roughly 82% of them seen once. The clonotype comes from a man aged 18 to 35 in good health and CMV-seropositive. The chain links TRBV19 to TRBJ1-2, with 9 bases that match TRBD1. Sequencing used PBMCs. CDR3 nucleotide sequence: TGTGCCAGTAGTGAAGGGACAGGGCGAAGTGGCTACACCTTC. As protein: CASSEGTGRSGYTF.